The text below deals with one T cell receptor (beta chain). What it binds is not known. These data are taken from a study of early T cells in non-severe SARS-CoV-2 infection. General study results and limits: Sequences matched to VDJdb favored anti-spike CD8 responses, while private and CD4 specificities were missed.

CDR1 and CDR2 (germline): DFQATT, SNEGSKA (reference sequence). The ends lost 4 bases at V and 5 bases at J; junction bases unmatched: 19. CDR3 length: 17 residues. In the library, individual cDNA molecules carried attached unique molecular identifiers. TCRdb reprocessed the 5' RACE reads via MiXCR and lists one record per CDR3 protein. The profile shows 84,000 or so distinct CDR3 sequences, around 15% of them singletons. The TCR sequence derives from an adult who was a healthcare worker with PCR-confirmed SARS-CoV-2 infection or an uninfected control (not recorded which). The sample comprised whole blood. This chain links TRBV20-1 with TRBJ2-7; 8 bases map to TRBD2. The CDR3 loop reads CSANPPASGGGTDEQYF. The CDR3 bases are TGCAGTGCTAACCCGCCGGCCTCTGGCGGGGGGACGGACGAGCAGTACTTC.